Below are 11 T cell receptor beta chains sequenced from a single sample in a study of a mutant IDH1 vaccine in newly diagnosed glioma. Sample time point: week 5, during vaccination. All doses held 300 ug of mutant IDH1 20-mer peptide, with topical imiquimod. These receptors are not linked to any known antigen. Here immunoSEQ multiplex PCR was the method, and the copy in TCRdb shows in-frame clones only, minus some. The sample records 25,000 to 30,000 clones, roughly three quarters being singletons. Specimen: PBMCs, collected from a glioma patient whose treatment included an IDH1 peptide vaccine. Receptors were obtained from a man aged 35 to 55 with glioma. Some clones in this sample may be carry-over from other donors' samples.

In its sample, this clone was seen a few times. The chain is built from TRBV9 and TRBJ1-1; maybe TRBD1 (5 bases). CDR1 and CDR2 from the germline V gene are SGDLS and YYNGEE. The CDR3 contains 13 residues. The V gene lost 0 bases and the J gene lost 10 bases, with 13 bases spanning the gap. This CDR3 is CASSVGWQGPAFF. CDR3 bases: TGTGCCAGCAGCGTAGGGTGGCAGGGTCCAGCTTTCTTT.

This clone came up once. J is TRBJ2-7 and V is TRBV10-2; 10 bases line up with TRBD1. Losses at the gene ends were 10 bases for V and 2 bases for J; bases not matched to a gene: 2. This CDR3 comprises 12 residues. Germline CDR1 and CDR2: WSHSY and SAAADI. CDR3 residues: CAKGQGTYEQYF. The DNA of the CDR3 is TGCGCCAAGGGACAGGGGACCTACGAGCAGTACTTC.

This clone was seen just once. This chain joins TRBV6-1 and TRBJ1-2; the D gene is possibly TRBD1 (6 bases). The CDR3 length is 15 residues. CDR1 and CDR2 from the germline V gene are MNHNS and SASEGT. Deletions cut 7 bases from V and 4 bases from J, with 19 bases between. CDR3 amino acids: CASKGGGATFYGYTF. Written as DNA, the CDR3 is TGTGCCAGCAAGGGGGGAGGGGCAACCTTCTATGGCTACACCTTC.

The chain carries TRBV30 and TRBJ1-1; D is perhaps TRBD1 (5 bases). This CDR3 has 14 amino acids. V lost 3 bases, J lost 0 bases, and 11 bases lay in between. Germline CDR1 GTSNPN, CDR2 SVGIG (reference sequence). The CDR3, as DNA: TGTGCCTGGAGGGGGGGAAGGATGAACACTGAAGCTTTCTTT. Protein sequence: CAWRGGRMNTEAFF. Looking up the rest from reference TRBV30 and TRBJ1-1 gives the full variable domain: SQTIHQWPATLVQPVGSPLSLECTVEGTSNPNLYWYRQAAGRGLQLLFYSVGIGQISSEVPQNLSASRPQDRQFILSSKKLLLSDSGFYLCAWRGGRMNTEAFFGQGTRLTVV.

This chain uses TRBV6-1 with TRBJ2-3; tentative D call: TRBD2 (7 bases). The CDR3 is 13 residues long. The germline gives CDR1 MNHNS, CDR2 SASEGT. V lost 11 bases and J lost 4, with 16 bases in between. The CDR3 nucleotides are TGTGCCTTCAGAGGGGGGGCCCCAGATACGCAGTATTTT. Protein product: CAFRGGAPDTQYF.

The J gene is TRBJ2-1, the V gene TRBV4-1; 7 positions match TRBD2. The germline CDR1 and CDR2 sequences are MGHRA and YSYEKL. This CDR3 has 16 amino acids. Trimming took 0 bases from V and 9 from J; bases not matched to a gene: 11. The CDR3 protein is CASSQEGGTFEGEQFF. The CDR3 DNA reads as TGCGCCAGCAGCCAAGAGGGGGGGACTTTTGAGGGTGAGCAGTTCTTC.

CDR3 amino acids: CASSHPARGVFAEAFF. In DNA, the CDR3 is TGTGCCAGCTCGCATCCGGCCAGGGGAGTTTTCGCTGAAGCTTTCTTT. V gene TRBV18 combines with J gene TRBJ1-1; possible D gene TRBD1, 6 bases. The CDR3 spans 16 residues. Germline V gene lookup returns CDR1 KGHSH and CDR2 LQKENI. Trimming left V 6 bases short and J 6 bases short, with 23 bases between.

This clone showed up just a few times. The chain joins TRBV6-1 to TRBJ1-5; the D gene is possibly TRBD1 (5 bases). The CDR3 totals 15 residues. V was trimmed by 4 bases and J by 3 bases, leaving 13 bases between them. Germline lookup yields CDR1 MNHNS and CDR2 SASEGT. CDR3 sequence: CASSVRGTANQPQHF. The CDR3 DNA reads TGTGCCAGCAGTGTTAGAGGGACCGCCAATCAGCCCCAGCATTTT.

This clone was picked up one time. Written as DNA, the CDR3 is TGTGCCAGCAGTCTTAACAGGGGCGAGACCCAGTACTTC. Protein sequence: CASSLNRGETQYF. The chain joins TRBV6-1 to TRBJ2-5, with 7 bases aligning to TRBD1. V gave up 5 bases and J gave up 5 bases; unmatched junction bases: 5. The CDR3 totals 13 residues. Germline V CDR1 and CDR2: MNHNS, SASEGT.

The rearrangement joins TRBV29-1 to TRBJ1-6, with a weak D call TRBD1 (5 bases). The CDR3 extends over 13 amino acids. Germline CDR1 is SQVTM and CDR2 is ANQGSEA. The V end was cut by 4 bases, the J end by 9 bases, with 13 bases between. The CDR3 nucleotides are TGCAGCGTTGGGGAGGGGCGCGGTTCACCCCTCCACTTT. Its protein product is CSVGEGRGSPLHF.

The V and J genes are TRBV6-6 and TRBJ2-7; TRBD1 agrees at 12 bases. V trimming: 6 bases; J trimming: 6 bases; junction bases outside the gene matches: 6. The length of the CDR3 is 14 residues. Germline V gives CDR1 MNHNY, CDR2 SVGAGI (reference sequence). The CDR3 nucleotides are TGTGCCAGCAGCGCGGGACAGGGGGCGGGCGAGCAGTACTTC. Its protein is CASSAGQGAGEQYF.